This TCR beta chain was obtained from a study of cytomegalovirus exposure and HLA in healthy donors. General observations from the study: Rates of TCR association differed by HLA locus in a later analysis, with DRB1 highest and HLA-C lowest. Listed as cytomegalovirus-associated were approximately 160 TCR beta chains.

The PCR used 60 Vbeta and 13 Jbeta primers. Clones were sequenced by immunoSEQ multiplex PCR, and TCRdb holds only the in-frame ones, with some missing. The sample contains approximately 170,000 clones, approximately 71% of which appear only once. In regard to this clone: The antigen remains undetermined.

The specimen sequenced was PBMCs. The receptor was derived from a man over 45 in good health and CMV-seronegative.

The CDR3 DNA reads as TGTGCCAGCAGCTCCGCGGGCAGGGGATTGGATGAGCAGTACTTC. It translates to CASSSAGRGLDEQYF. This chain connects TRBV7-9 to TRBJ2-7; the D gene is possibly TRBD1 (6 bases). This CDR3 spans 15 amino acids. The ends were cut back, 4 bases at V and 7 bases at J, with 20 bases in the middle. Germline loops: CDR1 SEHNR, CDR2 FQNEAQ (reference sequence).